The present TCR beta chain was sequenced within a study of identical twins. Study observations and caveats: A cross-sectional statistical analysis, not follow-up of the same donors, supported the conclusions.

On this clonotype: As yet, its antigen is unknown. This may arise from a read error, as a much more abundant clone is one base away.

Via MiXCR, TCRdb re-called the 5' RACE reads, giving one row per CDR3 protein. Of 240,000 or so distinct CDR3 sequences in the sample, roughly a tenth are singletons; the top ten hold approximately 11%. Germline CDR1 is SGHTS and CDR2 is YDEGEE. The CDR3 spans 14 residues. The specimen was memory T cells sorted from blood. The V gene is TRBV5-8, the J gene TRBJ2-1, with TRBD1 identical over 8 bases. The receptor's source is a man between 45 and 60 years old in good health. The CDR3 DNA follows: TGTGCCGGCAGCTCCGGGACAGGACACAATGAGCAGTTCTTC. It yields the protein CAGSSGTGHNEQFF.